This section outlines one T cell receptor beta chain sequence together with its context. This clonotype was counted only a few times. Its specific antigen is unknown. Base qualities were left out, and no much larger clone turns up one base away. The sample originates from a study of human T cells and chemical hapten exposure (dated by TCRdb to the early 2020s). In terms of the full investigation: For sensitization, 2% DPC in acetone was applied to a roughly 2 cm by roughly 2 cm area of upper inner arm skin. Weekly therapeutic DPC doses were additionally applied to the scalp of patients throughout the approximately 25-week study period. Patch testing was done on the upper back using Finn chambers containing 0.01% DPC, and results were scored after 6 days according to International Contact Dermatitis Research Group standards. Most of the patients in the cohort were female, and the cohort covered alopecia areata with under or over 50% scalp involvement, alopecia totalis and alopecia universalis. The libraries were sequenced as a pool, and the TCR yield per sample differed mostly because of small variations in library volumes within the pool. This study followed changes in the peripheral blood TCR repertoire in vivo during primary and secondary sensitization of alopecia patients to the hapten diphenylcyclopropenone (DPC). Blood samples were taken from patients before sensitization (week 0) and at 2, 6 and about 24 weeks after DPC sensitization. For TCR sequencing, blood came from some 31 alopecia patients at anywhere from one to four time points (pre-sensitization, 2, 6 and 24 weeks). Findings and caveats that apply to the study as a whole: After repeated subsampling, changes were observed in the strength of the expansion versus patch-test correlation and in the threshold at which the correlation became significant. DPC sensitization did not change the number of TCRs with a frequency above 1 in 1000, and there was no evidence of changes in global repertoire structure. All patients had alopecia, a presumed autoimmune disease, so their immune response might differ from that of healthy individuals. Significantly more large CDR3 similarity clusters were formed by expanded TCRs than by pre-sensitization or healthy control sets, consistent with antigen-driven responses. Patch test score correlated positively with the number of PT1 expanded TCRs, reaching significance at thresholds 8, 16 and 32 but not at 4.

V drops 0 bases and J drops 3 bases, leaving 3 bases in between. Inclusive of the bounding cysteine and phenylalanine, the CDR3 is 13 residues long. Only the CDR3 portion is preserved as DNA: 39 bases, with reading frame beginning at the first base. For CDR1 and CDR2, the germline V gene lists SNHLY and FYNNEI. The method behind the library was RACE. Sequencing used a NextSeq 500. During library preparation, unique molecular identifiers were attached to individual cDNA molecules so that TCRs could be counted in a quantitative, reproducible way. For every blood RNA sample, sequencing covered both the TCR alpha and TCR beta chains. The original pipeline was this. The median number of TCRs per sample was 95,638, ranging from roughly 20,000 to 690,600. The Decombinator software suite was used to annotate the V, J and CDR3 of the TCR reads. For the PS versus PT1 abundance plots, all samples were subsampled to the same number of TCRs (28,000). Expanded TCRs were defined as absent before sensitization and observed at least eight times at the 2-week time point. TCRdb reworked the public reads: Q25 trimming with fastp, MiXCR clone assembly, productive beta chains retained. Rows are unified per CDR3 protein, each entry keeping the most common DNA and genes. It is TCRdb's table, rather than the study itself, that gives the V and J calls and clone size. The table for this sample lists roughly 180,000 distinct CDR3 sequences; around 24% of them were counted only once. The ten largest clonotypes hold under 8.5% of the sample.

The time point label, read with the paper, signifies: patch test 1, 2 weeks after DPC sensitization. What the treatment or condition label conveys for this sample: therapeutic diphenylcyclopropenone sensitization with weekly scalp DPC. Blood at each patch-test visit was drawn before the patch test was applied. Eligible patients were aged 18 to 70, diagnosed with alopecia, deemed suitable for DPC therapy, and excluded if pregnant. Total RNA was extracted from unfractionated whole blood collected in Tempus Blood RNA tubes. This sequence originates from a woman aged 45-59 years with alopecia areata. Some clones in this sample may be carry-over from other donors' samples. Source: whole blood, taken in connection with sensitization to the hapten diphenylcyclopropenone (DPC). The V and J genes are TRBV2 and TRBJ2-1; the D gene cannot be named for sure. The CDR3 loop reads CASSEARYNEQFF. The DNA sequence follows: TGTGCCAGCAGTGAAGCGCGCTACAATGAGCAGTTCTTC.